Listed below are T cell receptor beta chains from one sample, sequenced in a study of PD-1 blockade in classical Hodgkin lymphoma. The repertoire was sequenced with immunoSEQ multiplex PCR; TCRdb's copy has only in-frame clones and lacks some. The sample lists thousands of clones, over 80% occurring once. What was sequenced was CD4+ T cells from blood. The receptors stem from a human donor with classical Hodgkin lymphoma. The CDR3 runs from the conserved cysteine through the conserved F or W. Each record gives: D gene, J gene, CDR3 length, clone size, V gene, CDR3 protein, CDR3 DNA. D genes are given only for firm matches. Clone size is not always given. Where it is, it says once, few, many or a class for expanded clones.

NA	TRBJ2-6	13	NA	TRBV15	CATSRAGANVLTF	TGTGCCACCAGCAGAGCTGGGGCCAACGTCCTGACTTTC
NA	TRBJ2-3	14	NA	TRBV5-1	CASSGGPGADTQYF	TGCGCCAGCAGCGGAGGCCCAGGGGCAGATACGCAGTATTTT
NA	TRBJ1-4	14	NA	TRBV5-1	CASSSGATNEKLFF	TGCGCCAGCAGCTCCGGGGCTACTAATGAAAAACTGTTTTTT
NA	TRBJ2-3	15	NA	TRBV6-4	CASSDGGSGADTQYF	TGTGCCAGCAGTGACGGAGGGAGCGGTGCAGATACGCAGTATTTT
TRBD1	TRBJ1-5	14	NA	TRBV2	CASSGQGSDQPQHF	TGTGCCAGTTCGGGACAGGGATCCGACCAGCCCCAGCATTTT
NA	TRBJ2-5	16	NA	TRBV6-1	CASSEGVGFGQETQYF	TGTGCCAGCAGTGAGGGGGTGGGATTTGGTCAAGAGACCCAGTACTTC
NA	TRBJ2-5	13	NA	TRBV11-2	CASSLGAQETQYF	TGTGCCAGCAGCTTAGGGGCCCAAGAGACCCAGTACTTC
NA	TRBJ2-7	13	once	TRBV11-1	CASSLSGSFEQYF	TGTGCCAGCAGCTTATCGGGGAGTTTCGAGCAGTACTTC
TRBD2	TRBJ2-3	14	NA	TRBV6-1	CAALSSGGTDTQYF	TGTGCCGCGCTTTCTAGCGGGGGTACAGATACGCAGTATTTT
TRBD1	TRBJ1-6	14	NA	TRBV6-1	CASSETGGKSPLHF	TGTGCCAGCAGTGAGACAGGGGGCAAATCACCCCTCCACTTT